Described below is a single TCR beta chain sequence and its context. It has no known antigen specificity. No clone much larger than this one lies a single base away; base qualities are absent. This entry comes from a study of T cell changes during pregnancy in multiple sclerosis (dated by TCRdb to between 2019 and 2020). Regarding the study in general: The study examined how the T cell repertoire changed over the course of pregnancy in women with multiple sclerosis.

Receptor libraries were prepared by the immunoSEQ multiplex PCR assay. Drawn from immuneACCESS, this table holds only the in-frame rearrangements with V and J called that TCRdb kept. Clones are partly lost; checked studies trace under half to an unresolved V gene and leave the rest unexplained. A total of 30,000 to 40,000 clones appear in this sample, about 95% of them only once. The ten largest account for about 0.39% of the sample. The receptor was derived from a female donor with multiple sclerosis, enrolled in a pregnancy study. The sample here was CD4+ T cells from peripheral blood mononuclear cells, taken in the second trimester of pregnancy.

The DNA reads as follows: TGCGCCAGCAACATTGGACAGGGGGCCACAGATACGCAGTATTTT. This is translated as CASNIGQGATDTQYF. The chain joins TRBV5-1 to TRBJ2-3, with TRBD1 identical over 11 junction bases. The V end gives up 6 bases and the J end 2 bases, leaving 5 bases in the junction not matched to a gene. The CDR3 holds 15 amino acids from the cysteine to the phenylalanine. Just the 45-base CDR3 DNA is kept, in frame starting at base 1. The germline V gene encodes CDR1 SGHRS and CDR2 YFSETQ.